This T cell receptor (beta chain) derives from a study of siplizumab effects on memory and regulatory T cells. This clone was seen more than once but under ten times. Its antigen remains unidentified. Every sample had 80,000 to 100,000 of its TCR templates assayed. TCRdb's copy holds only in-frame clones and misses some; the assay was immunoSEQ multiplex PCR. This table holds 75,000 to 100,000 clones, around 94% found once. Study observations and caveats: Roughly 80-96% of proliferating CD4+ or CD8+ clones lacked an assignable naive or memory phenotype. Naive T cells looked more diverse than memory cells, and they looked like major contributors to the alloresponse.

Trimming removed 4 bases from V and 6 bases from J, with 16 bases in between. Germline V gene data show CDR1 as LNHDA and CDR2 as SQIVND (reference sequence). The CDR3 is 15 residues long. The receptor was derived from a human donor in good health. This rearrangement joins TRBV19 to TRBJ1-5; a weak D match, TRBD1 (5 bases). The sequencing sample was made of non-Treg CD4+ T cells sorted from blood. CDR3 coding DNA: TGTGCCAGTAGTACCAGTGGGGACTTTCGTCAGCCCCAGCATTTT. The encoded protein is CASSTSGDFRQPQHF.